The 27 T cell receptor beta chains below all came from one sample that was sequenced in a study of T cell repertoires in cytomegalovirus infection. What these receptors recognize is not known. TCRdb re-analysed the reads in MiXCR, keeping a single row per CDR3 protein. Of about 20,000 distinct CDR3 sequences listed, over 40% are singletons. The sequencing here drew on CD8+ T cells from cultured PBMCs, taken from culture after CMV antigen stimulation. The receptors originated from a human donor in good health (CMV status not recorded). Some clones in this sample may be carry-over from other donors' samples.

This clonotype has a count of ten or more. The chain recombines TRBV11-1 with TRBJ1-2; TRBD1 matches at 7 bases. Germline CDR1 reads SGHAT; CDR2 reads FQDESV (reference sequence). This CDR3 is built from 16 residues. V gave up 3 bases and J gave up 0 bases; unmatched junction bases: 7. CDR3 amino acids: CASSFYPGQTNYGYTF. CDR3 nucleotide sequence: TGTGCCAGCAGCTTTTACCCGGGACAGACTAACTATGGCTACACCTTC.

This clonotype has just a few counts. The rearrangement uses TRBV7-8 and TRBJ1-2; 7 bases match TRBD1. The CDR3 sequence is 13 residues long. The junction had 4 bases not matched to a gene; V was cut back by 1 base and J by 8 bases. Per germline, CDR1 SGHVS and CDR2 FQNEAQ. The CDR3 protein is CASSLGTGQGYTF. CDR3 nucleotide sequence: TGTGCCAGCAGCTTAGGGACAGGTCAAGGCTACACCTTC.

In its sample, this clonotype was seen a few times. V usage is TRBV6-1 and J usage is TRBJ1-2; D possibly corresponds to TRBD1 (5 bases). The ends were cut back, 0 bases at V and 9 bases at J, with 14 bases in the middle. Per germline, CDR1 MNHNS and CDR2 SASEGT. The CDR3 covers 14 residues. CDR3 coding DNA: TGTGCCAGCAGTGAAGCGGGAGAAAGGGGTAGCTACACCTTC. This encodes CASSEAGERGSYTF.

The chain employs TRBV5-5 and TRBJ2-3, with 7 bases lining up with TRBD2. CDR3 length equals 16 residues. V shed 4 bases and J 5 bases; nucleotides not matched to a gene: 13. Per germline, CDR1 SGHKS and CDR2 YYEKEE (reference sequence). Written as DNA, the CDR3 is TGTGCCAGCAGCCCCAGGACTAGTAATTATAAAGATACGCAGTATTTT. Translated: CASSPRTSNYKDTQYF.

This clonotype was seen only a few times. The chain links TRBV4-1 to TRBJ2-7, with D unresolved. V was shortened by 0 bases and J by 0 bases, with 9 bases between the two germline ends. Germline V gives CDR1 MGHRA, CDR2 YSYEKL. The CDR3 contains 15 residues. The CDR3 spells CASSQDAGSSYEQYF. In DNA form, the CDR3 reads TGCGCCAGCAGCCAAGATGCAGGAAGCTCCTACGAGCAGTACTTC.

The rearrangement links TRBV6-6 to TRBJ1-2; D might be TRBD1 (5 bases). The germline V gene encodes CDR1 MNHNY and CDR2 SVGAGI (reference sequence). Trimming stripped 6 bases from V and 2 bases from J, with 13 bases between. The CDR3 consists of 14 residues. DNA for the CDR3: TGTGCCAGCAGCCGCCTACAGGAGAACTATGGCTACACCTTC. Its protein is CASSRLQENYGYTF.

In its sample, this clonotype was seen a few times. The chain couples TRBV7-2 to TRBJ1-2; D is ambiguous. V gave up 4 bases and J gave up 0 bases, with 9 bases separating them. CDR1 and CDR2 from the germline V gene are SGHTA and FQGNSA. This CDR3 is 14 amino acids long. CDR3 sequence: CASSSDGSNYGYTF. For the CDR3, the DNA is TGTGCCAGCAGCTCGGACGGCTCTAACTATGGCTACACCTTC.

The chain combines TRBV7-9 with TRBJ2-1; 12 nucleotides line up with TRBD2. CDR3 length: 15 amino acids. Germline assignment: CDR1 SEHNR and CDR2 FQNEAQ (reference sequence). J lost 8 bases, V lost 5 bases, and 7 bases had no gene match. The CDR3 DNA sequence: TGTGCCAGCAGCCTTCTAGCGGGGGGGTCAGATGAGCAGTTCTTC. Translation: CASSLLAGGSDEQFF. Full variable domain (outside the CDR3, taken from reference TRBV7-9 and TRBJ2-1): DTGVSQNPRHKITKRGQNVTFRCDPISEHNRLYWYRQTLGQGPEFLTYFQNEAQLEKSRLLSDRFSAERPKGSFSTLEIQRTEQGDSAMYLCASSLLAGGSDEQFFGPGTRLTVL.

For this clonotype: Mismatch with germline at one junction end may stem from a read error. The V call is TRBV12-3 or TRBV12-4, the J call TRBJ2-7, with 9 bases identical to TRBD1. This CDR3 region has 13 residues. DNA for the CDR3: TGTACCAGCAGGCCCGGGACAGGGAGCGAGCAGTACTTC. Its protein product is CTSRPGTGSEQYF.

The chain has TRBV28 and TRBJ2-7, with TRBD1 matching over 7 bases. With V trimmed by 4 bases and J by 3 bases, 15 bases remained unmatched. This CDR3 has 17 residues. The germline V gene has CDR1 MDHEN and CDR2 SYDVKM. The CDR3 reads CASSSLLTGEPYYEQYF. The CDR3 DNA reads as TGTGCCAGCAGTTCTCTGCTCACAGGGGAGCCCTACTACGAGCAGTACTTC.

The rearrangement links TRBV3-1 to TRBJ2-7, with 8 bases that match TRBD2. Germline V gene lookup returns CDR1 LGHDT and CDR2 YNNKEL (reference sequence). The ends lost 5 bases at V and 5 bases at J; junction bases unmatched: 20. This CDR3 has 18 residues. The CDR3 nucleotides read TGTGCCAGCAGCTCCCGACCGGGGTCCAGCGGGAGAATCAACGAGCAGTACTTC. Its translation is CASSSRPGSSGRINEQYF.

The chain combines TRBV4-1 with TRBJ1-1; 10 bases line up with TRBD1. The CDR3 is 15 residues long. The germline V gene encodes CDR1 MGHRA and CDR2 YSYEKL. V gave up 5 bases and J gave up 1 base; unmatched junction bases: 4. This CDR3 reads CASSGTGVENTEAFF. The CDR3 DNA reads TGCGCCAGCAGCGGGACAGGGGTTGAGAACACTGAAGCTTTCTTT.

The table lists this clonotype with a few counts. The rearrangement uses TRBV27 and TRBJ1-2, with D maybe TRBD1 (6 bases). Germline-derived CDR1 and CDR2 are MNHEY and SMNVEV (reference sequence). The CDR3 extends over 13 amino acids. The germline V and J ends were trimmed by 2 bases and 8 bases, with 12 bases remaining between them. CDR3 nucleotides: TGTGCCAGCAGTTTACGGGGGGCACAGGGCTACACCTTC. It specifies CASSLRGAQGYTF.

This clonotype was seen a handful of times. V is TRBV7-2 and J is TRBJ2-2, with 7 bases matching TRBD1. The CDR3 is made up of 16 amino acids. In germline, CDR1 is SGHTA, CDR2 FQGNSA. V shed 5 bases, J shed 5 bases, and the junction held 11 bases outside the gene matches. For the CDR3, the DNA is TGTGCCAGCAGCCCCCGGGACAGAGACAAAACCGGGGAGCTGTTTTTT. Translating it yields CASSPRDRDKTGELFF.

This chain connects TRBV5-6 to TRBJ1-1; D gene uncertain. There are 15 residues in the CDR3. Germline V gene data show CDR1 as SGHDT and CDR2 as YYEEEE. V lost 1 base, J lost 7 bases, and 17 bases lay in between. The CDR3 loop is CASSLSKGSTDEAFF. Written as DNA, the CDR3 is TGTGCCAGCAGCTTGTCCAAGGGATCTACCGATGAAGCTTTCTTT.

This chain joins TRBV7-2 and TRBJ2-5, with 9 positions matching TRBD2. Germline values: CDR1 SGHTA, CDR2 FQGNSA. The CDR3 totals 15 residues. The V and J ends lost 2 bases and 4 bases, in that order; junction bases with no gene match: 5. DNA for the CDR3: TGTGCCAGCAGCTTAAGACTAGCGGACCGAGAGACCCAGTACTTC. Amino acid sequence: CASSLRLADRETQYF.

The chain carries TRBV9 and TRBJ1-4; a weak D match, TRBD1 (5 bases). Germline V lookup: CDR1 SGDLS, CDR2 YYNGEE. The ends were cut back, 0 bases at V and 10 bases at J, with 16 bases in the middle. The CDR3 runs 15 residues. The CDR3 loop is CASSVGDGSSGKLFF. In DNA, the CDR3 is TGTGCCAGCAGCGTAGGGGACGGAAGTAGCGGAAAACTGTTTTTT.

V gene TRBV20-1 combines with J gene TRBJ1-1, with D perhaps TRBD1 (6 bases). CDR1 and CDR2 from the germline V gene are DFQATT and SNEGSKA (reference sequence). Trimming shortened V by 6 bases and J by 7 bases, and 15 bases separated the two germline ends. The CDR3 is made up of 12 amino acids. CDR3 sequence reads: CSALGDRIEAFF. CDR3 DNA sequence: TGCAGTGCCCTTGGAGACAGGATTGAAGCTTTCTTT.

This clonotype was detected many times. This chain joins TRBV7-2 and TRBJ1-5; D is possibly TRBD1 (5 bases). CDR3 length: 15 residues. The V gene lost 4 bases and the J gene lost 9 bases, with 19 bases spanning the gap. CDR1 SGHTA and CDR2 FQGNSA come from the germline V gene. CDR3 sequence reads: CASSSMGGAGWPQHF. In DNA form, the CDR3 reads TGTGCCAGCAGCTCCATGGGAGGGGCGGGGTGGCCCCAGCATTTT.

This chain uses TRBV27 with TRBJ2-5; 15 nucleotides line up with TRBD2. V shed 5 bases, J shed 1 base, and the junction held 8 bases outside the gene matches. CDR1 is MNHEY and CDR2 is SMNVEV in the germline V gene (reference sequence). This CDR3 spans 18 amino acids. The CDR3 nucleotides are TGTGCCAGCAGTGACGGACTAGCGGGAGGGCCTGGCCAAGAGACCCAGTACTTC. This translates into CASSDGLAGGPGQETQYF.

The rearrangement links TRBV7-3 to TRBJ1-2, with 8 bases matching TRBD1. CDR1 is SGHTA, CDR2 FQGTGA, per germline. The V segment lost 5 bases and the J segment 4 bases; nucleotides outside the gene matches: 6. The CDR3 runs to 14 residues. The CDR3 DNA is TGTGCCAGCAGCGGCGCGGGACAGGTCTATGGCTACACCTTC. It yields the protein CASSGAGQVYGYTF. Full variable domain (remainder filled in from reference TRBV7-3 and TRBJ1-2): GAGVSQTPSNKVTEKGKYVELRCDPISGHTALYWYRQSLGQGPEFLIYFQGTGAADDSGLPNDRFFAVRPEGSVSTLKIQRTERGDSAVYLCASSGAGQVYGYTFGSGTRLTVV.

The chain recombines TRBV4-1 with TRBJ2-1; TRBD2 matches at 10 bases. J lost 9 bases, V lost 2 bases, and 10 bases had no gene match. Germline V gene data show CDR1 as MGHRA and CDR2 as YSYEKL. The CDR3 has 16 residues. CDR3 sequence: CASSQMAGTSDGEQFF. CDR3 nucleotide sequence: TGCGCCAGCAGCCAAATGGCCGGGACTAGCGATGGTGAGCAGTTCTTC.

The V gene is TRBV18, the J gene TRBJ2-7, with TRBD1 matching over 8 bases. Per germline, CDR1 KGHSH and CDR2 LQKENI. The length of the CDR3 is 15 residues. Unmatched junction bases numbered 5, after V lost 2 bases and J lost 2 bases. The CDR3 nucleotides read TGTGCCAGCTCACCAACCGGACAGGGAACCTACGAGCAGTACTTC. It is translated as CASSPTGQGTYEQYF.

The chain has TRBV10-3 and TRBJ1-1; the D gene is possibly TRBD1 (5 bases). With 1 base removed from V and 0 bases from J, the gap between germline ends came to 6 bases. The CDR3 spans 14 residues. CDR1 and CDR2 (germline): ENHRY, SYGVKD. The CDR3 DNA sequence: TGTGCCATCAGTGAGTGGGGCGTGAACACTGAAGCTTTCTTT. Protein product: CAISEWGVNTEAFF.

This clonotype was seen more than once but under ten times. The V gene is TRBV7-4, the J gene TRBJ1-2, with D maybe TRBD1 (6 bases). The CDR3 runs 16 residues. CDR1 SGHVT and CDR2 SQSDAQ come from the germline V gene. Trimming took 4 bases from V and 8 from J, leaving 23 bases between them. The CDR3 is CASSYLEVEGVYGYTF. In nucleotides, the CDR3 is TGTGCCAGCAGCTACCTCGAGGTAGAGGGGGTCTACGGCTACACCTTC.

This clonotype was seen many times. This chain connects TRBV7-9 to TRBJ2-7, with TRBD1 identical over 11 bases. V shed 5 bases, J shed 0 bases, and the junction held 6 bases outside the gene matches. Germline CDR1 and CDR2: SEHNR and FQNEAQ (reference sequence). There are 16 residues in the CDR3. CDR3 protein: CASSAGQGANSYEQYF. CDR3 bases: TGTGCCAGCAGCGCAGGACAGGGGGCGAACTCCTACGAGCAGTACTTC.

This clonotype was observed at least ten times. DNA for the CDR3: TGTGCCAGCAGCTCGGACAGTCGGGGAACCGGGGAGCTGTTTTTT. Translated, it gives CASSSDSRGTGELFF. The genes are TRBV7-2 and TRBJ2-2, with a possible D match to TRBD1 (6 bases). The CDR3 length is 15 residues. V lost 4 bases to trimming and J lost 5 bases, with 14 bases between them. Germline lookup yields CDR1 SGHTA and CDR2 FQGNSA.